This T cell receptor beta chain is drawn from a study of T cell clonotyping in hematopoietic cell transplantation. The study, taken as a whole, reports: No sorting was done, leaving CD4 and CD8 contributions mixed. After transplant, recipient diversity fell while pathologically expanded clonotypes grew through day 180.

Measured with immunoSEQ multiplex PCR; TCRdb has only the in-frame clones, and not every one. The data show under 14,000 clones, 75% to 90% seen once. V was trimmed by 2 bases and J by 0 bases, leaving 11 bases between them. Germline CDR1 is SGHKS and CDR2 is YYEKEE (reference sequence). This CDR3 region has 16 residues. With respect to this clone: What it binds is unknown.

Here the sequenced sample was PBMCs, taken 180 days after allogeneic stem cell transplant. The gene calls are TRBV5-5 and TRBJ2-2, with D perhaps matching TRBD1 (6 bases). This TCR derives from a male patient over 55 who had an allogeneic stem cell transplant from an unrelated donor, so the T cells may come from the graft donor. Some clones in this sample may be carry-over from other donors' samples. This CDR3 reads CASSFASGANTGELFF. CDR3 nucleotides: TGTGCCAGCAGCTTCGCGTCAGGGGCGAACACCGGGGAGCTGTTTTTT. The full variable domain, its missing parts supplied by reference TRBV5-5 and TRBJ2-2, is DAGVTQSPTHLIKTRGQQVTLRCSPISGHKSVSWYQQVLGQGPQFIFQYYEKEERGRGNFPDRFSARQFPNYSSELNVNALLLGDSALYLCASSFASGANTGELFFGEGSRLTVL.